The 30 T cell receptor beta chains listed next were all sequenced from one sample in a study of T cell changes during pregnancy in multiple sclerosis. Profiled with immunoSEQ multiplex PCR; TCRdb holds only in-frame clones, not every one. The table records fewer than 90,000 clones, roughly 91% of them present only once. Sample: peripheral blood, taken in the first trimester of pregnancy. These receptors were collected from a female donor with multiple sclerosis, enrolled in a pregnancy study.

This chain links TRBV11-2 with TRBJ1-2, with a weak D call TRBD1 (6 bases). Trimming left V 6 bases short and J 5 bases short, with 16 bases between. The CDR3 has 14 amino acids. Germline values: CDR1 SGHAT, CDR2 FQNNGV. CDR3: CASSQNRADYGYTF. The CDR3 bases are TGTGCCAGCAGTCAGAACAGGGCAGATTATGGCTACACCTTC.

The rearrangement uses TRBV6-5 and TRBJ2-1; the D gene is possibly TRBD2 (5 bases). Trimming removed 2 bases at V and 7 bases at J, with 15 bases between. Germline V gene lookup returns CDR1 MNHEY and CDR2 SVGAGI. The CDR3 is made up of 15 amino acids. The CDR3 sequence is CASSYINAGGNEQFF. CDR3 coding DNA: TGTGCCAGCAGTTACATAAATGCAGGAGGTAATGAGCAGTTCTTC.

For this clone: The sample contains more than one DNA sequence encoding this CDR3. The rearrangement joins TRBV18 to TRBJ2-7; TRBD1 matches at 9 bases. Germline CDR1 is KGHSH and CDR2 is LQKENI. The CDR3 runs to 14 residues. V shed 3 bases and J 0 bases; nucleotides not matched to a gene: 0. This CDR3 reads CASSPGQGSYEQYF. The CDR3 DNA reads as TGTGCCAGCTCACCGGGACAGGGCTCCTACGAGCAGTACTTC.

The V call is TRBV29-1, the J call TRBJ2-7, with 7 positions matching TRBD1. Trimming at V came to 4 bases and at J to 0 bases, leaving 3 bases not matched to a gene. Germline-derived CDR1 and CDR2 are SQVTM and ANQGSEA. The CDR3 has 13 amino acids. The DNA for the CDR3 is TGCAGCGTTGTGGGGACAGTCTCCTACGAGCAGTACTTC. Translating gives CSVVGTVSYEQYF.

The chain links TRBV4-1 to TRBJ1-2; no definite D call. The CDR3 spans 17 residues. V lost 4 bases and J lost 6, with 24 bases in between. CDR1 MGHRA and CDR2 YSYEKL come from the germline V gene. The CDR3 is CASSPPAAVSSADGYTF. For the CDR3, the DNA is TGCGCCAGCAGCCCCCCCGCCGCAGTCTCATCGGCGGATGGCTACACCTTC.

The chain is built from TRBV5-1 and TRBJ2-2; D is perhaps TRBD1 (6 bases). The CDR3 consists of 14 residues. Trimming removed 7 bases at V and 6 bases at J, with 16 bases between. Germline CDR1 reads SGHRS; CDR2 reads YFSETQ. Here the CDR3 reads CASAPTGSAGELFF. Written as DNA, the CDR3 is TGCGCCAGCGCCCCAACAGGGTCAGCCGGGGAGCTGTTTTTT.

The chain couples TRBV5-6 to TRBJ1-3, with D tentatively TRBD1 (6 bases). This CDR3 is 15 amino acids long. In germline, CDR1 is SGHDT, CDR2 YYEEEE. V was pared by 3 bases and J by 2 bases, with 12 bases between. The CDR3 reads CASSWLQGTGNTIYF. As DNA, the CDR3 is TGTGCCAGCAGCTGGCTACAGGGTACTGGAAACACCATATATTTT.

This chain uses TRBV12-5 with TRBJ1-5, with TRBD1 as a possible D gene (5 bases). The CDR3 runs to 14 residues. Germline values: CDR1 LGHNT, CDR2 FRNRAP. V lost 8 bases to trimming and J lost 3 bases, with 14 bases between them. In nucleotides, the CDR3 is TGTGCTAGTAGCGCAGGGAACCCCAATCAGCCCCAGCATTTT. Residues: CASSAGNPNQPQHF.

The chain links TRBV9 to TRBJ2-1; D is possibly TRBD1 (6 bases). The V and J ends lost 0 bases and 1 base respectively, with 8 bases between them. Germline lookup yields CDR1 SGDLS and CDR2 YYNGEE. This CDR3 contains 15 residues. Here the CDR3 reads CASSVDDRSYNEQFF. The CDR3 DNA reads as TGTGCCAGCAGCGTAGACGACAGGTCCTACAATGAGCAGTTCTTC. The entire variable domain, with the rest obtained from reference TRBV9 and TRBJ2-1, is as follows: DSGVTQTPKHLITATGQRVTLRCSPRSGDLSVYWYQQSLDQGLQFLIQYYNGEERAKGNILERFSAQQFPDLHSELNLSSLELGDSALYFCASSVDDRSYNEQFFGPGTRLTVL.

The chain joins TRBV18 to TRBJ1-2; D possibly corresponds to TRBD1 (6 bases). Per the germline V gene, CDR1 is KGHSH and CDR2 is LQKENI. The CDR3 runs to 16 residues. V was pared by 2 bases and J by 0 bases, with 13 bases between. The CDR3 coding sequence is TGTGCCAGCTCACCAGAAAGACAGGTTTCTAACTATGGCTACACCTTC. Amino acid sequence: CASSPERQVSNYGYTF. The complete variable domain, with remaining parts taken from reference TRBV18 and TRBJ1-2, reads NAGVMQNPRHLVRRRGQEARLRCSPMKGHSHVYWYRQLPEEGLKFMVYLQKENIIDESGMPKERFSAEFPKEGPSILRIQQVVRGDSAAYFCASSPERQVSNYGYTFGSGTRLTVV.

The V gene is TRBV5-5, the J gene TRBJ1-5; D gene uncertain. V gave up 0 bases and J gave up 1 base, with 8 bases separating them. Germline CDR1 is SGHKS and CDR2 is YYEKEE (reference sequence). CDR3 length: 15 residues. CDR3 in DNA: TGTGCCAGCAGCTTGGCCGGCGGGAGCAATCAGCCCCAGCATTTT. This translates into CASSLAGGSNQPQHF.

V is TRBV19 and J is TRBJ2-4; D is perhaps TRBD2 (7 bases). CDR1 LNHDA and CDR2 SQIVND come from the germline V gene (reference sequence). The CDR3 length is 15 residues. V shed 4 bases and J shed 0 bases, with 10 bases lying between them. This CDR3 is CASSSGGLAKNIQYF. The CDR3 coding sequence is TGTGCCAGTAGTAGCGGGGGCCTAGCCAAAAACATTCAGTACTTC.

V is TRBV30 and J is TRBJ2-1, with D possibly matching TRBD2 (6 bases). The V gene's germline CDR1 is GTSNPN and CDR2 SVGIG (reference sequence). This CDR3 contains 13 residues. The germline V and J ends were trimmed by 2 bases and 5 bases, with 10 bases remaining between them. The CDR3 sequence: CAWSPGLNNEQFF. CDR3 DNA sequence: TGTGCCTGGAGTCCGGGACTGAACAATGAGCAGTTCTTC.

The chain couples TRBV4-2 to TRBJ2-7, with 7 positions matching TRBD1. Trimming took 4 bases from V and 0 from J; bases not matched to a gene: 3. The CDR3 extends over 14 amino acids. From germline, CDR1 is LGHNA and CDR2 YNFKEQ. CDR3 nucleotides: TGTGCCAGCAGCCCGACAGGGTACTCCTACGAGCAGTACTTC. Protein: CASSPTGYSYEQYF.

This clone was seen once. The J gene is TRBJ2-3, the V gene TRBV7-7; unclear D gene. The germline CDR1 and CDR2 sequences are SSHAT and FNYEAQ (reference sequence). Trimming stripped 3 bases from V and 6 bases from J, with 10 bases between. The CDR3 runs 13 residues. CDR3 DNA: TGTGCCAGCAGCTTGGGCCCCTTTGATACGCAGTATTTT. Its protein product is CASSLGPFDTQYF.

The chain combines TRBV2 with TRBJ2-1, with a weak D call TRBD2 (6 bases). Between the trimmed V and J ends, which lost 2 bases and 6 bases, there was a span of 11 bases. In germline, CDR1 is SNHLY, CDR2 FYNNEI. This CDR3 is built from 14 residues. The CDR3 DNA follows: TGTGCCAGCAGTGAACGGGAGAAGGGCAATGAGCAGTTCTTC. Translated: CASSEREKGNEQFF.

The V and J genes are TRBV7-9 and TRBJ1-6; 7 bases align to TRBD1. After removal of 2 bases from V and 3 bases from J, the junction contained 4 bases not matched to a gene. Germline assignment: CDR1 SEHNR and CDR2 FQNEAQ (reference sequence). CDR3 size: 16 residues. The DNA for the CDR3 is TGTGCCAGCAGCTTAAGATCAGGGGGCTATAATTCACCCCTCCACTTT. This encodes CASSLRSGGYNSPLHF.

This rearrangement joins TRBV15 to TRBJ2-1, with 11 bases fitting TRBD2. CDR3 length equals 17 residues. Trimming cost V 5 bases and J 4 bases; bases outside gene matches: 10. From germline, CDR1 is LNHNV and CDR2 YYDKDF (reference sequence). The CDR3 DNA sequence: TGTGCCACCAGCTACCTCCTACTAGCGGGAGAGTACAATGAGCAGTTCTTC. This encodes CATSYLLLAGEYNEQFF.

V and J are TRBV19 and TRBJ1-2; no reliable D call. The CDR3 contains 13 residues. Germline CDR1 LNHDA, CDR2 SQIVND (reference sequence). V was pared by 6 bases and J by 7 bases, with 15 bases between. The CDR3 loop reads CASSPGRLLGYTF. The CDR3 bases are TGTGCCAGTAGCCCCGGGAGGTTGCTTGGCTACACCTTC.

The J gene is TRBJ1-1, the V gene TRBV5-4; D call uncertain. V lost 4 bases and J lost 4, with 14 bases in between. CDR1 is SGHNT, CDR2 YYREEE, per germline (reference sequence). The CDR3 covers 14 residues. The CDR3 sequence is CASSLDILPTEAFF. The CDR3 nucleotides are TGTGCCAGCAGCCTTGACATCTTACCCACTGAAGCTTTCTTT.

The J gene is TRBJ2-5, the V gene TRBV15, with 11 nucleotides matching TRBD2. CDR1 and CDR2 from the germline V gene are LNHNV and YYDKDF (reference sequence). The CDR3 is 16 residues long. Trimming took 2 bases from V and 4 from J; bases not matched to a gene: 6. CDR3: CATSRRTSGGGETQYF. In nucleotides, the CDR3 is TGTGCCACCAGCAGACGCACTAGCGGGGGTGGAGAGACCCAGTACTTC.

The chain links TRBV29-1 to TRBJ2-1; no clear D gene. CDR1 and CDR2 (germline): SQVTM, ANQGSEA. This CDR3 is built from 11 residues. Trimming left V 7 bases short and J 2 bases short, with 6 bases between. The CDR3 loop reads CSGVTYNEQFF. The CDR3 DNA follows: TGCAGCGGCGTAACCTACAATGAGCAGTTCTTC.

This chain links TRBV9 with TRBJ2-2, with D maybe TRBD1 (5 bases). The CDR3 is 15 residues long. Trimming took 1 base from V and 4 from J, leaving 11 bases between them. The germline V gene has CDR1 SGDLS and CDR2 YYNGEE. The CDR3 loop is CASSVQGRGTGELFF. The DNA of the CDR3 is TGTGCCAGCAGCGTACAGGGAAGAGGCACCGGGGAGCTGTTTTTT. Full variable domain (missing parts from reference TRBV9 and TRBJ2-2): DSGVTQTPKHLITATGQRVTLRCSPRSGDLSVYWYQQSLDQGLQFLIQYYNGEERAKGNILERFSAQQFPDLHSELNLSSLELGDSALYFCASSVQGRGTGELFFGEGSRLTVL.

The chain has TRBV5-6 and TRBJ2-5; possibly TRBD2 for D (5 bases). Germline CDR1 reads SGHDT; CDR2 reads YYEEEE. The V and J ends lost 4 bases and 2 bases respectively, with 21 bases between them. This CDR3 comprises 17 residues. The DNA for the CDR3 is TGTGCCAGCAGCCTAGGTCCCGAGGGTACCTCGCAAGAGACCCAGTACTTC. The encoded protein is CASSLGPEGTSQETQYF.

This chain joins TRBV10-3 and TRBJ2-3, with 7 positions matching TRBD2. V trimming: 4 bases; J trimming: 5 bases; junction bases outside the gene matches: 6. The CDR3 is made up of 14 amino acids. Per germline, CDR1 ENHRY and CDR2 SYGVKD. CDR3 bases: TGTGCCATCAGTGGTGGGGGGGTGAAAGATACGCAGTATTTT. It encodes CAISGGGVKDTQYF.

The CDR3 sequence is CASSSRQGISYEQYF. The CDR3 DNA follows: TGTGCCAGCAGCTCAAGACAGGGGATCTCCTACGAGCAGTACTTC. The J gene is TRBJ2-7, the V gene TRBV7-8; 8 positions match TRBD1. V shed 4 bases and J 0 bases; nucleotides not matched to a gene: 5. The germline V gene encodes CDR1 SGHVS and CDR2 FQNEAQ. The CDR3 sequence is 15 residues long.

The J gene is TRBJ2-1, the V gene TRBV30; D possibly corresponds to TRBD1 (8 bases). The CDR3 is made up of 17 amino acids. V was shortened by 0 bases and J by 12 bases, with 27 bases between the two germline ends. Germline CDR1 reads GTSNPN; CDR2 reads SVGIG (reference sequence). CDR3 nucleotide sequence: TGTGCCTGGAGTGTCCGAGGACAGGGAGGCGTCGGGAGGAGGCAGTTCTTC. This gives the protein CAWSVRGQGGVGRRQFF.

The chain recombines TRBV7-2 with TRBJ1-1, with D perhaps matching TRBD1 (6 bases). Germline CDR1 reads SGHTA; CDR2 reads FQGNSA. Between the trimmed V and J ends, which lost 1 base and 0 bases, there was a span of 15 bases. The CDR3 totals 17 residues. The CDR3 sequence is CASSLVGGGRMNTEAFF. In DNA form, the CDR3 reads TGTGCCAGCAGCTTAGTAGGGGGAGGGCGTATGAACACTGAAGCTTTCTTT. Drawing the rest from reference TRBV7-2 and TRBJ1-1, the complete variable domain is GAGVSQSPSNKVTEKGKDVELRCDPISGHTALYWYRQSLGQGLEFLIYFQGNSAPDKSGLPSDRFSAERTGGSVSTLTIQRTQQEDSAVYLCASSLVGGGRMNTEAFFGQGTRLTVV.

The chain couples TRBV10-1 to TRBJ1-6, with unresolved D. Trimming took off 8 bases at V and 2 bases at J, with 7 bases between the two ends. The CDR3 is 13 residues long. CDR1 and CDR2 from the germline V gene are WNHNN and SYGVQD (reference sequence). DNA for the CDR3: TGCGCCAGCCCACAGACCTATAATTCACCCCTCCACTTT. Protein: CASPQTYNSPLHF.

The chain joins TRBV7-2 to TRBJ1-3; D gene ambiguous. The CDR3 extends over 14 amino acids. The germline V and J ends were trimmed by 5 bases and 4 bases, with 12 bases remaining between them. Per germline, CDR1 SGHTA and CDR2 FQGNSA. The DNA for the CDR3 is TGTGCCAGCAGCCCGGCGGGTAACGGAAACACCATATATTTT. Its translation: CASSPAGNGNTIYF.